The 13 T cell receptor beta chains given below trace back to one sample, sequenced in a study of blood T cells in healthy people across ages. With a J-beta primer mix and a sample-barcoded 5' primer, a second PCR ran 7 to 11 cycles. Via MiXCR, TCRdb re-called the 5' RACE reads, giving one row per CDR3 protein. The sample records about 680,000 distinct CDR3 sequences, approximately 50% being singletons. The material sequenced was blood. The receptors originated from a woman in her fifties or sixties in good health.

The table lists this clonotype with a few counts. The rearrangement uses TRBV12-3 or TRBV12-4 and TRBJ1-2; D is perhaps TRBD1 (6 bases). V lost 6 bases, J lost 3 bases, and 11 bases lay in between. The CDR3 sequence is 13 residues long. CDR3 sequence reads: CASRGGTDYGYTF. DNA of the CDR3: TGTGCCAGCAGAGGGGGGACGGACTATGGCTACACCTTC.

This clonotype was picked up a small number of times. The rearrangement links TRBV27 to TRBJ2-1; 10 bases agree with TRBD2. With 3 bases clipped from V and 1 base from J, the junction kept 9 bases outside the gene matches. This CDR3 contains 18 residues. In germline, CDR1 is MNHEY, CDR2 SMNVEV (reference sequence). CDR3: CASSFYFPAGGSYNEQFF. CDR3 nucleotides: TGTGCCAGCAGTTTTTACTTCCCAGCGGGAGGGTCCTACAATGAGCAGTTCTTC.

The chain couples TRBV6-1 to TRBJ2-1; 11 nucleotides agree with TRBD1. After removal of 7 bases from V and 9 bases from J, the junction contained 17 bases not matched to a gene. In germline, CDR1 is MNHNS, CDR2 SASEGT. This CDR3 spans 17 amino acids. CDR3 sequence (DNA): TGTGCCAGCACCAACCGTGCCGGGACAGGGGGGGGGAGTGAGCAGTTCTTC. Translation gives CASTNRAGTGGGSEQFF.

The table lists this clonotype with a few counts. This chain links TRBV29-1 with TRBJ2-1; 12 bases fit TRBD2. Gene TRBJ2-7 matches the end of the DNA better, so the J call may be wrong. Germline V gene sequence: CDR1 SQVTM, CDR2 ANQGSEA. The CDR3 consists of 15 residues. The DNA for the CDR3 is TGCAGCGCTCCGACTAGCGGGAGCTCCTACAATGAGCAGTACTTC. Translated: CSAPTSGSSYNEQYF.

This sequence joins TRBV29-1 and TRBJ2-5, with D unclear. This CDR3 comprises 13 residues. Trimming stripped 7 bases from V and 5 bases from J, with 17 bases between. The germline V gene has CDR1 SQVTM and CDR2 ANQGSEA. For the CDR3, the DNA is TGCAGCGCTCTCGCCAACTGGGGTGAGACCCAGTACTTC. As protein: CSALANWGETQYF. The full variable domain, with the rest looked up from reference TRBV29-1 and TRBJ2-5, is SAVISQKPSRDICQRGTSLTIQCQVDSQVTMMFWYRQQPGQSLTLIATANQGSEATYESGFVIDKFPISRPNLTFSTLTVSNMSPEDSSIYLCSALANWGETQYFGPGTRLLVL.

This clonotype occurred many times. The chain uses TRBV4-2 and TRBJ2-7; D might be TRBD2 (6 bases). The CDR3 totals 17 residues. The germline V gene encodes CDR1 LGHNA and CDR2 YNFKEQ. Trimming left V 0 bases short and J 2 bases short, with 17 bases between. CDR3 DNA: TGTGCCAGCAGCCAAGATCAGGGAGCGGGTGTGCCCTACGAGCAGTACTTC. Residues: CASSQDQGAGVPYEQYF.

This clonotype has at least ten counts. The rearrangement joins TRBV5-1 to TRBJ1-5, with 9 nucleotides matching TRBD1. The CDR3 totals 15 residues. V was clipped by 4 bases and J by 1 base; unmatched bases: 3. CDR1 is SGHRS and CDR2 is YFSETQ in the germline V gene. In DNA form, the CDR3 reads TGCGCCAGCAGCCCGGGACAGGGCAGCAATCAGCCCCAGCATTTT. It is translated as CASSPGQGSNQPQHF.

This clonotype was counted only a few times. This chain links TRBV4-1 with TRBJ2-3; 12 bases fit TRBD2. The V gene end was trimmed by 1 base and the J gene end by 8 bases; junction bases not matched to a gene: 7. The V gene's germline CDR1 is MGHRA and CDR2 YSYEKL. The CDR3 runs to 16 residues. The CDR3 loop reads CASSQGLAGAGGTQYF. For the CDR3, the DNA is TGCGCCAGCAGCCAAGGACTAGCGGGGGCCGGAGGTACGCAGTATTTT.

This clonotype came up a few times. The chain uses TRBV5-6 and TRBJ1-2; tentatively, D is TRBD1 (5 bases). V gave up 3 bases and J gave up 3 bases, with 21 bases separating them. Germline CDR1 is SGHDT and CDR2 is YYEEEE. The CDR3 totals 17 residues. Here the CDR3 reads CASSSAYVGDGDYGYTF. CDR3 DNA sequence: TGTGCCAGCAGCTCCGCATACGTTGGGGACGGGGACTATGGCTACACCTTC.

V gene TRBV18 combines with J gene TRBJ2-2; 9 bases map to TRBD2. This CDR3 has 14 amino acids. Per the germline V gene, CDR1 is KGHSH and CDR2 is LQKENI. Trimming at V came to 6 bases and at J to 7 bases, leaving 6 bases not matched to a gene. CDR3 in amino acids: CASSPGTSNGELFF. CDR3 nucleotides: TGTGCCAGCTCTCCCGGGACTAGCAACGGGGAGCTGTTTTTT.

This clonotype turned up a few times. The chain links TRBV29-1 to TRBJ2-5, with D possibly matching TRBD1 (6 bases). The better agreement between TRBJ2-7 and the DNA end casts doubt on the J call. This CDR3 spans 13 amino acids. Germline V gene sequence: CDR1 SQVTM, CDR2 ANQGSEA. CDR3 sequence: CSAGTQLIYEQYF. CDR3 coding DNA: TGCAGCGCCGGGACACAGCTAATCTACGAGCAGTACTTC.

This chain links TRBV7-6 with TRBJ2-1, with a tentative D call TRBD2 (5 bases). The CDR3 extends over 17 amino acids. Germline V gene sequence: CDR1 SGHVS, CDR2 FNYEAQ. The ends were cut back, 0 bases at V and 3 bases at J, with 15 bases in the middle. CDR3 in amino acids: CASSLAIVGANYNEQFF. The CDR3 nucleotides are TGTGCCAGCAGCTTAGCGATAGTGGGAGCCAACTACAATGAGCAGTTCTTC.

This clonotype was counted a few times. The chain combines TRBV20-1 with TRBJ2-5; possibly TRBD2 for D (6 bases). Looked up from germline, CDR1 is DFQATT and CDR2 is SNEGSKA (reference sequence). CDR3 length equals 14 residues. The CDR3 DNA sequence: TGCACCCATCAGACGGCGGGAACCCAAGAGACCCAGTACTTC. It is translated as CTHQTAGTQETQYF.